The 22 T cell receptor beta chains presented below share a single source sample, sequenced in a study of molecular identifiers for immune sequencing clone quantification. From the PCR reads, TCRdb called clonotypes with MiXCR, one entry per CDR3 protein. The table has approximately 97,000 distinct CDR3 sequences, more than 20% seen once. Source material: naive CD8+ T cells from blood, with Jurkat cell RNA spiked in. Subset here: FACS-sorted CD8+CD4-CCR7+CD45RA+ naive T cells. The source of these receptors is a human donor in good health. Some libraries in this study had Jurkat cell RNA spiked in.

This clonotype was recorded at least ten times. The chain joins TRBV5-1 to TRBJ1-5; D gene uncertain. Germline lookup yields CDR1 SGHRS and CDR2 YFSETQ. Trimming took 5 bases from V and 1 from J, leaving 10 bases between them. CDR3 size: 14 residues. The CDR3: CASSPGTSNQPQHF. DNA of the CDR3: TGCGCCAGCAGTCCGGGTACAAGCAATCAGCCCCAGCATTTT.

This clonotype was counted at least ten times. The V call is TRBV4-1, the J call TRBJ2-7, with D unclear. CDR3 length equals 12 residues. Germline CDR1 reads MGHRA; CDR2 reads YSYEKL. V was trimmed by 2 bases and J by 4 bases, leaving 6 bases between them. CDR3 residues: CASSQLGYEQYF. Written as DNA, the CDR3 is TGCGCCAGCAGCCAATTGGGGTACGAGCAGTACTTC.

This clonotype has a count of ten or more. CDR3 loop: CAWSGGQAPNTEAFF. In DNA, the CDR3 is TGTGCCTGGAGTGGCGGACAGGCCCCAAACACTGAAGCTTTCTTT. The rearrangement uses TRBV30 and TRBJ1-1; 7 bases agree with TRBD1. The CDR3 is made up of 15 amino acids. Germline CDR1 GTSNPN, CDR2 SVGIG (reference sequence). After removal of 1 base from V and 2 bases from J, the junction contained 7 bases not matched to a gene.

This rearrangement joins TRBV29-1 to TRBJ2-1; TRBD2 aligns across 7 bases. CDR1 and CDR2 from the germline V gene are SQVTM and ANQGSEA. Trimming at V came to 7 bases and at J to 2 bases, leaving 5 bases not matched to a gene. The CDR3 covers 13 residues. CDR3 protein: CSATSATYNEQFF. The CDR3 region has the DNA TGCAGCGCTACTAGCGCGACCTACAATGAGCAGTTCTTC.

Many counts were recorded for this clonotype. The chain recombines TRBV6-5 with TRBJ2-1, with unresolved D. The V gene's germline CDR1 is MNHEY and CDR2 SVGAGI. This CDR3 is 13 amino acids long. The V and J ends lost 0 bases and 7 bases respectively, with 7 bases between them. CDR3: CASSYSTRNEQFF. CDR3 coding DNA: TGTGCCAGCAGTTACTCTACACGGAATGAGCAGTTCTTC.

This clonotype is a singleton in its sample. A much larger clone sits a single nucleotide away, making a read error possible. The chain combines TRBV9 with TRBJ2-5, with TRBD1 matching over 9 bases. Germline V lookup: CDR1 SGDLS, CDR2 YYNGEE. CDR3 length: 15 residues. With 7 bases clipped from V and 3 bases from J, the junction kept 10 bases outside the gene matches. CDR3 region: CASGAGQGTEETQYF. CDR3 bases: TGTGCCAGCGGCGCGGGACAGGGTACGGAAGAGACCCAGTACTTC.

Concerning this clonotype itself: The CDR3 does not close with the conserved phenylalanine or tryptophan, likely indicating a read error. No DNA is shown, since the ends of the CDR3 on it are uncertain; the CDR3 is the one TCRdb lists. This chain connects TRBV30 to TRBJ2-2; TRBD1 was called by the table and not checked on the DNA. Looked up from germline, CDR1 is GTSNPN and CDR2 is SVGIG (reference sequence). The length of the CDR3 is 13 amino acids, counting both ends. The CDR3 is CAWSLRGNGELLV.

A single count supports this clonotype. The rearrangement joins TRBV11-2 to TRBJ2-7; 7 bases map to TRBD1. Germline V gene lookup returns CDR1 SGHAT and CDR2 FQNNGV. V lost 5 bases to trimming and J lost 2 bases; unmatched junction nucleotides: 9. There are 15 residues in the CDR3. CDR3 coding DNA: TGTGCCAGCAGCGTAGGGGGTCAGGGGGCCTACGAGCAGTACTTC. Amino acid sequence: CASSVGGQGAYEQYF.

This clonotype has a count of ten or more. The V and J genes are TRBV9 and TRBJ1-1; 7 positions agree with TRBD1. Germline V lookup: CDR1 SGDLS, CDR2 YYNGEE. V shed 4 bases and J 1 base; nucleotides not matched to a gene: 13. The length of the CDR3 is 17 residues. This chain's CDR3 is CASSSQPLTGANTEAFF. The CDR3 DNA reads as TGTGCCAGCAGCTCTCAACCGCTTACAGGGGCGAACACTGAAGCTTTCTTT.

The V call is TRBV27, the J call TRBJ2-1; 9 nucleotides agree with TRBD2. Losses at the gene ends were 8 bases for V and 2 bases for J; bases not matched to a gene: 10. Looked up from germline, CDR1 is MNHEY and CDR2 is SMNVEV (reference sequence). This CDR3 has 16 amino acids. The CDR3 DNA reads TGTGCCAGCGAACGATCGCGCGGGAGGGCCTACAATGAGCAGTTCTTC. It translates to CASERSRGRAYNEQFF.

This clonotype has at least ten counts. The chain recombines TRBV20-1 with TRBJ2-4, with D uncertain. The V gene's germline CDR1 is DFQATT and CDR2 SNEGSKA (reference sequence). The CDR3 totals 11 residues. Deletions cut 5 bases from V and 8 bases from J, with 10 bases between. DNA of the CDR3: TGCAGTGCTTCCTTAGACGACATTCAGTACTTC. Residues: CSASLDDIQYF.

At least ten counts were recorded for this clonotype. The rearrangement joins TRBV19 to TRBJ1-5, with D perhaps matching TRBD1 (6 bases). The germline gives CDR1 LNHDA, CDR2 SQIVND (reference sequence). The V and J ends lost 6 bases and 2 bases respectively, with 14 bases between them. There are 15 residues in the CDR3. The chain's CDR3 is CASRQGTRGNQPQHF. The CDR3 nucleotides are TGTGCCAGTAGACAGGGAACACGGGGCAATCAGCCCCAGCATTTT.

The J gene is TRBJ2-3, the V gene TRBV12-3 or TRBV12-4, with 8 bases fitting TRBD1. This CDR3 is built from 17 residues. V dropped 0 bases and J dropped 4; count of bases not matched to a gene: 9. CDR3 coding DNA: TGTGCCAGCAGTTTAGCGCCAGGACAGGGTTCATCAGATACGCAGTATTTT. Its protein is CASSLAPGQGSSDTQYF.

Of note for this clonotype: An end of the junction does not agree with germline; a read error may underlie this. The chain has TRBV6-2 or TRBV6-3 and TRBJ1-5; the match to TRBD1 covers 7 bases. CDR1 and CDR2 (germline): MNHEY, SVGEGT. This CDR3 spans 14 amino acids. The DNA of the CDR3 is TGTGCCAGCACCTTAACAGGGGTTGGTCAGCCCCAGCGTTTT. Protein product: CASTLTGVGQPQRF.

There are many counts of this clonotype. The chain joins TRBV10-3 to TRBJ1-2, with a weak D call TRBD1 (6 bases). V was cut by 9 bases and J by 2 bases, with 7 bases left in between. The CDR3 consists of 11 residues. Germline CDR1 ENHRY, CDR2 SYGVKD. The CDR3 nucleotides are TGTGCCATACAGGGAAACTATGGCTACACCTTC. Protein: CAIQGNYGYTF.

The CDR3 protein is CASSSPNRVNSNQPQHF. The CDR3 coding sequence is TGTGCCAGCAGTTCACCTAACAGGGTAAATAGCAATCAGCCCCAGCATTTT. This chain connects TRBV28 to TRBJ1-5; D is perhaps TRBD1 (6 bases). Deletions cut 4 bases from V and 0 bases from J, with 16 bases between. CDR1 and CDR2 (germline): MDHEN, SYDVKM. This CDR3 has 17 residues.

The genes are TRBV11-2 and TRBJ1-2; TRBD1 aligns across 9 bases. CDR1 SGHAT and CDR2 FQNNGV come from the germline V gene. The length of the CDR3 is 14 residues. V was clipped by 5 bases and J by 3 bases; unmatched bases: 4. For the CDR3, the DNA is TGTGCCAGCAGCCAACAGGGGGCCGACTATGGCTACACCTTC. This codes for CASSQQGADYGYTF.

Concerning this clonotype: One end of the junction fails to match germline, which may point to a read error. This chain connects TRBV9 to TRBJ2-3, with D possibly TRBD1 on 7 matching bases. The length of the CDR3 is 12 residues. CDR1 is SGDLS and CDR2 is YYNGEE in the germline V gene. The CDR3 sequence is CAGRGATDTQYF. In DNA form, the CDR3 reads TGTGCCGGCAGGGGGGCCACAGATACGCAGTATTTT.

The CDR3 DNA sequence: TGTGCCAGCAGTGCGGACTCCTATACAGATACGCAGTATTTT. This encodes CASSADSYTDTQYF. The chain is built from TRBV6-4 and TRBJ2-3; D perhaps matches TRBD2 (5 bases). Trimming stripped 4 bases from V and 3 bases from J, with 11 bases between. The length of the CDR3 is 14 residues. From germline, CDR1 is MRHNA and CDR2 SNTAGT.

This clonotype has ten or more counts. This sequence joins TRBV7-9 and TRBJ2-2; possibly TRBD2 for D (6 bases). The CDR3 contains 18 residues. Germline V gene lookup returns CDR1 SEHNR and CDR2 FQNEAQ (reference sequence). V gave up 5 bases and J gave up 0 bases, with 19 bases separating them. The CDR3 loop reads CASSTEGLYHANTGELFF. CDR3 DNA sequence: TGTGCCAGCAGCACCGAGGGACTTTACCACGCGAACACCGGGGAGCTGTTTTTT.

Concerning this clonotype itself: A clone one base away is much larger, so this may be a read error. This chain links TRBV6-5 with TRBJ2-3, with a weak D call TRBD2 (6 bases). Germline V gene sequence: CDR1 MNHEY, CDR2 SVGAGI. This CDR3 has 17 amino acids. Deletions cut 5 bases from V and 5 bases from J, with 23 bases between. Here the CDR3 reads CASSPYFASESQDTQYF. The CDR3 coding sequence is TGTGCCAGCAGTCCGTATTTTGCTAGCGAGAGTCAAGATACGCAGTATTTT.

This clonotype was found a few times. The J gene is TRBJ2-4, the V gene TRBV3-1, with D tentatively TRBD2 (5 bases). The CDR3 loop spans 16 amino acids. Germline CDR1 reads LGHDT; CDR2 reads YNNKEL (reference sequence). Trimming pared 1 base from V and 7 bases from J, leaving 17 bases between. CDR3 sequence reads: CASSQAGRGRENIQYF. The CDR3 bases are TGTGCCAGCAGCCAAGCGGGTCGGGGAAGGGAGAACATTCAGTACTTC.